Given below is one T cell receptor beta chain in context. What antigen it recognizes has not been identified. Base qualities are not recorded, but no much larger clone differs from it by a single base. CDR3 length: 12 amino acids, cysteine to phenylalanine. Only CDR3 DNA is held: 36 bases, read in frame from base 1. Trimming at the junction amounts to 3 bases on V and 4 bases on J, and the germline ends lie 7 bases apart. As encoded in the germline V gene (reference sequence), CDR1 is SGHKS while CDR2 is YYEKEE. The entry originates in a study of blood T cell repertoires in COVID-19 (dated by TCRdb to between 2020 and 2021). At the level of the whole study: Samples covering the acute and convalescent phases of COVID-19 were provided by collaborators in the United States, Italy and Spain. The sample metadata nearly always contained a de-identified subject ID, COVID-19 status, age in years and sex. The samples were drawn from two sources: the first 160 participants of the ongoing ImmuneRACE study, and 1,000 to 1,500 subjects contributed by 6 global collaborators. Subjects who had been exposed to COVID-19, were actively infected with it, or had recovered from it provided the deeply sampled blood TCRbeta repertoires that made up the dataset. The repertoires were released in a freely available public database intended as a resource for research on the immune response to SARS-CoV-2. The prospective study material was composed of cDNA or gDNA derived from T cells, B-cell-depleted T cells, or PBMCs. Where available, HLA class I and class II types were obtained from metadata supplied by the sample provider rather than from assay-based typing.

Findings and caveats that apply to the study as a whole: Clinical and demographic metadata were provided uncurated, with the amount varying by source and participant.

In the prospective study, participants were roughly 18 to 100 years old, resided in 24 geographic areas of the United States, and were enrolled through a virtual design. Cohort assignment in the prospective study relied on participant-reported clinical history from a screening survey and a study questionnaire. ImmuneRACE Cohort 3 recovered participants were defined by two consecutive negative NP/OP PCR tests, healthcare professional clearance, or symptom resolution. Mobile phlebotomists in the prospective study collected whole blood, serum and a nasopharyngeal or oropharyngeal swab from every participant. Participants in the prospective study had the option to provide additional blood draws and questionnaires over a roughly two-month period. Blood samples from the prospective study were shipped frozen or at room temperature prior to DNA extraction. The immunoSEQ Assay, a bias-controlled multiplex PCR, was used to amplify TCRbeta CDR3 regions from genomic DNA. For the original study's pipeline: The number of nucleated cells in each sample was estimated from the amplification of reference gene primers within the assay. Sequence reads were collapsed and filtered to measure the absolute abundance of every unique TCRbeta CDR3 rearrangement. Productive Simpson clonality was computed per sample as the square root of Simpson's diversity index over productive rearrangements. Imported from immuneACCESS, the table was reduced by TCRdb to in-frame sequences with V and J called. These copies leave out some clones; in studies compared against another copy, an unresolved V gene accounts for under half, and the cause of the remainder is not known. The V and J calls and clone size were taken over from that table, and D and trimming were inferred from the DNA. For this sample there are around 150,000 clones; over 70% appear just once. Roughly 13% of the sample is taken by the ten largest.

The rearranged chain carries TRBV5-5 and TRBJ1-2, with the D gene not clear enough to name. The sequence derives from a woman aged 60-75 years who had recovered from COVID-19. Sequencing used PBMCs or T cells enriched from blood (not recorded which). The CDR3 region: CASSSSFYGYTF. The bases read TGTGCCAGCAGCTCTAGCTTCTATGGCTACACCTTC.